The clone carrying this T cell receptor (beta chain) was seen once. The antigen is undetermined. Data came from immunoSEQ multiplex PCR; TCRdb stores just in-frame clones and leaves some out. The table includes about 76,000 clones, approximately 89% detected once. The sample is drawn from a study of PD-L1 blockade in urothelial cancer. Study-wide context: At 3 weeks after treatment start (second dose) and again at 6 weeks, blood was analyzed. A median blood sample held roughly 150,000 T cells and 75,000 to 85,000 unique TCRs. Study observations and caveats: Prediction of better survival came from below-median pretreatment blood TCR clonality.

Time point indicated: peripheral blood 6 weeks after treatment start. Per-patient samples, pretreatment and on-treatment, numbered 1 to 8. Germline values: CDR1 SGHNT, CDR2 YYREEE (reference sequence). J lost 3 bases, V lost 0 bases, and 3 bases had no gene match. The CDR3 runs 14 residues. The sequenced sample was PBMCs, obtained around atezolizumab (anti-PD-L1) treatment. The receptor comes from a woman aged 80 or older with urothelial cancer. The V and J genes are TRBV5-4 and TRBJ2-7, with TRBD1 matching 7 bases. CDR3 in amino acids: CASSLETGNYEQYF. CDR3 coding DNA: TGTGCCAGCAGCTTGGAGACAGGGAACTACGAGCAGTACTTC.